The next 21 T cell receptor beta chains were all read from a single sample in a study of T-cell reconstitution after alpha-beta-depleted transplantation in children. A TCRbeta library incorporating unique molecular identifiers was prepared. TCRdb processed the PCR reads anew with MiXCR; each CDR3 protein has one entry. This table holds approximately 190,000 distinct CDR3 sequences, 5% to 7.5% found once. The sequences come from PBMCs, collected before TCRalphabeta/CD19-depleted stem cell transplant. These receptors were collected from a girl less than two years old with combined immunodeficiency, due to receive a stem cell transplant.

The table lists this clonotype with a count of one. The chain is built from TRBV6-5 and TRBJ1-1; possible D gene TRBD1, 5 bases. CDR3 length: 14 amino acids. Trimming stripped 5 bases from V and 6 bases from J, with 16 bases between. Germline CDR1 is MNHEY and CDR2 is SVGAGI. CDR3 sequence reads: CASSPLIRGAEAFF. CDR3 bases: TGTGCCAGCAGTCCCCTTATCCGGGGCGCTGAAGCTTTCTTT.

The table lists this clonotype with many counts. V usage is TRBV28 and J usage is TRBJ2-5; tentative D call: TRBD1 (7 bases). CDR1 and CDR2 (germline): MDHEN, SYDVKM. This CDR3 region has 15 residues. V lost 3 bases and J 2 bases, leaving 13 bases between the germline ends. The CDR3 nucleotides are TGTGCCAGCAGTTTTCAGGGGGACTTACAAGAGACCCAGTACTTC. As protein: CASSFQGDLQETQYF.

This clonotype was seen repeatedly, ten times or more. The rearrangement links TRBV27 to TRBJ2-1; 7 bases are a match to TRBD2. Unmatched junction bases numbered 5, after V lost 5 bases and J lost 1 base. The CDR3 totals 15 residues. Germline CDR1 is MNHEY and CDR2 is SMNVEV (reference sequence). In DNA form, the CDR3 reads TGTGCCAGCAGTACACCGGGACTATCCTACAATGAGCAGTTCTTC. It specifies CASSTPGLSYNEQFF.

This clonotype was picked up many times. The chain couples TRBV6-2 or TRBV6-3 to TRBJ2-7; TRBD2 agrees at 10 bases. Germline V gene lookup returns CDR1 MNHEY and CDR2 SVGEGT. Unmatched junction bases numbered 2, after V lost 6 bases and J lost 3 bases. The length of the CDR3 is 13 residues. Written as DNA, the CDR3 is TGTGCCAGCAGACTAGCGGGGAACTACGAGCAGTACTTC. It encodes CASRLAGNYEQYF.

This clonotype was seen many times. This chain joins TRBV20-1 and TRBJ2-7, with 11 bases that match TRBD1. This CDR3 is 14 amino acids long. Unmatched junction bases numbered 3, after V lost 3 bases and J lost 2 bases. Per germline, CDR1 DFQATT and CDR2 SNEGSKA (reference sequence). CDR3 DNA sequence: TGCAGTGCTAGGCGGGACAGGGGGACCTACGAGCAGTACTTC. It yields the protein CSARRDRGTYEQYF.

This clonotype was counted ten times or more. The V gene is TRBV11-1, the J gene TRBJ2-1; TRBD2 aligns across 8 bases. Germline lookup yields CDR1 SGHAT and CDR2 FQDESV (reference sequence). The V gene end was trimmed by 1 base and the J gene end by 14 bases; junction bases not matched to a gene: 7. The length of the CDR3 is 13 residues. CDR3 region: CASSLDGGTREFF. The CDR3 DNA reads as TGTGCCAGCAGCTTAGACGGGGGGACTAGAGAGTTCTTC.

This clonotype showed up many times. The CDR3 region is CASSPQGFLPYEQYF. In DNA, the CDR3 is TGTGCCAGCAGTCCTCAGGGGTTCTTACCCTACGAGCAGTACTTC. This rearrangement joins TRBV13 to TRBJ2-7; D is perhaps TRBD1 (6 bases). CDR3 length: 15 residues. V lost 6 bases to trimming and J lost 2 bases, with 17 bases between them. Germline assignment: CDR1 PRHDT and CDR2 FYEKMQ (reference sequence).

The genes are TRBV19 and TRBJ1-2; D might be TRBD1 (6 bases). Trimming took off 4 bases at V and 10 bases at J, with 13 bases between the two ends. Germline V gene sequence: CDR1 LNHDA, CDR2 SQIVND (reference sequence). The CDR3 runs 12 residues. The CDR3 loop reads CASSTFDRTYTF. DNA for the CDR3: TGTGCCAGTAGTACCTTCGACAGGACCTACACCTTC.

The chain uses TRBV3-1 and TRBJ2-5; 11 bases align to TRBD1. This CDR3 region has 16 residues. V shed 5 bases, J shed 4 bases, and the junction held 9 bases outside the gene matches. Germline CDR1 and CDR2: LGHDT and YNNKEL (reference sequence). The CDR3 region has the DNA TGTGCCAGCAGCGCACGGGGACAGGGGGGGGCAGAGACCCAGTACTTC. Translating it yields CASSARGQGGAETQYF.

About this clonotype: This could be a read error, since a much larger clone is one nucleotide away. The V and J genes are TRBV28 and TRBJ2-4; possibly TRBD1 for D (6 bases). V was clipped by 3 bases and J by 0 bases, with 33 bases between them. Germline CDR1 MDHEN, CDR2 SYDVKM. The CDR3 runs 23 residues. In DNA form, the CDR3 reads TGTGCCAGCAGTTTCCTTAGTATGTGGTGGGAACAGGGAGATTCGGCAGCCAAAAACATTCAGTACTTC. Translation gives CASSFLSMWWEQGDSAAKNIQYF. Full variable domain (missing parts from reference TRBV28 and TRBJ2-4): DVKVTQSSRYLVKRTGEKVFLECVQDMDHENMFWYRQDPGLGLRLIYFSYDVKMKEKGDIPEGYSVSREKKERFSLILESASTNQTSMYLCASSFLSMWWEQGDSAAKNIQYFGAGTRLSVL.

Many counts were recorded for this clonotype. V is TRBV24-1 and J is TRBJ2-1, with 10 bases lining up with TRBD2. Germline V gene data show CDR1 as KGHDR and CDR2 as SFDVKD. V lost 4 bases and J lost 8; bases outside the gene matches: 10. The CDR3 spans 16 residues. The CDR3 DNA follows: TGTGCCACCAGTGACCTTAGCGGGGGGAGTGGGGATGAGCAGTTCTTC. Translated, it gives CATSDLSGGSGDEQFF.

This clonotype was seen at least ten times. CDR3 DNA: TGTGCCTGGAGTGGGGCAGGGGGCAACGGCTACACCTTC. It yields the protein CAWSGAGGNGYTF. The chain joins TRBV30 to TRBJ1-2, with 8 bases that match TRBD1. J gave up 8 bases and V 1 base, and 6 bases lay outside the gene matches. The CDR3 spans 13 residues. The V gene's germline CDR1 is GTSNPN and CDR2 SVGIG (reference sequence). Together with reference TRBV30 and TRBJ1-2, the CDR3 gives the full variable domain: SQTIHQWPATLVQPVGSPLSLECTVEGTSNPNLYWYRQAAGRGLQLLFYSVGIGQISSEVPQNLSASRPQDRQFILSSKKLLLSDSGFYLCAWSGAGGNGYTFGSGTRLTVV.

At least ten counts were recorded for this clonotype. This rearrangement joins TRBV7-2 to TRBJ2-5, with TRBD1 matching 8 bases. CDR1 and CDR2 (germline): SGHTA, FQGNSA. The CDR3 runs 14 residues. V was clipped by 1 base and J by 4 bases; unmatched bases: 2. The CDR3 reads CASSLGTGRETQYF. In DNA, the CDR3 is TGTGCCAGCAGCTTAGGGACAGGGCGAGAGACCCAGTACTTC.

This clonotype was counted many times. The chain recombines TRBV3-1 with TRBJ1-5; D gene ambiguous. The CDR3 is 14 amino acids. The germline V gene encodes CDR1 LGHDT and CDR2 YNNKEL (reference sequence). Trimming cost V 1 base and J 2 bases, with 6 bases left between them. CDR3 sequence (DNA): TGTGCCAGCAGCCAAGTCGGAGGCAATCAGCCCCAGCATTTT. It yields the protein CASSQVGGNQPQHF.

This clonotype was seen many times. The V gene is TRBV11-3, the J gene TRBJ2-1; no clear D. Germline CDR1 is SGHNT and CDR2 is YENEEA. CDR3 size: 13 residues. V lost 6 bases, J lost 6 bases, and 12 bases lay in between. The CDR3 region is CASSVSLGNEQFF. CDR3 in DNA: TGTGCCAGCAGTGTGAGTTTGGGCAATGAGCAGTTCTTC.

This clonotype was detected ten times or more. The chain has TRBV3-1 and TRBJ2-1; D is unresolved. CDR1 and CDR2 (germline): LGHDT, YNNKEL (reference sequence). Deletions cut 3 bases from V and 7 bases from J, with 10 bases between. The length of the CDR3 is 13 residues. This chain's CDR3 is CASSQSGANEQFF. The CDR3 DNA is TGTGCCAGCAGCCAGTCTGGAGCGAATGAGCAGTTCTTC.

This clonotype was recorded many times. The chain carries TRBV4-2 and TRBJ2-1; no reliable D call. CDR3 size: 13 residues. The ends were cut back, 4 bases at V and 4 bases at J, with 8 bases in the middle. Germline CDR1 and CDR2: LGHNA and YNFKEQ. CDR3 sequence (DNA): TGTGCCAGCAGCCCGTCTCGGTACAATGAGCAGTTCTTC. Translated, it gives CASSPSRYNEQFF.

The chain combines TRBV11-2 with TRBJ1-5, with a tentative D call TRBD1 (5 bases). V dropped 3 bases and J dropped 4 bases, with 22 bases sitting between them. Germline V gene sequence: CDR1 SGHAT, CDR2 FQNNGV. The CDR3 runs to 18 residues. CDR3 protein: CASSLRSGGGSRNQPQHF. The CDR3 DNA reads TGTGCCAGCAGCTTGAGGTCTGGCGGGGGGTCACGGAATCAGCCCCAGCATTTT.

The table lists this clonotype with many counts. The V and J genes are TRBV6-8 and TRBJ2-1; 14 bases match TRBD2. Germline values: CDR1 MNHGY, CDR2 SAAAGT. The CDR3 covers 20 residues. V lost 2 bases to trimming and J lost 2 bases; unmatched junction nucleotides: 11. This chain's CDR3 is CASSYPVTSGRARTYNEQFF. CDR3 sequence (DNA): TGTGCCAGCAGTTACCCGGTGACTAGCGGGAGGGCAAGAACCTACAATGAGCAGTTCTTC.

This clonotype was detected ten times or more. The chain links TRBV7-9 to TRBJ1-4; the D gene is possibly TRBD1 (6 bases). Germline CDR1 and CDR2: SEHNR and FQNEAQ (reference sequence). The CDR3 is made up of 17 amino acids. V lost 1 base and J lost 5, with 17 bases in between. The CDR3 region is CASSLEFAGTPNEKLFF. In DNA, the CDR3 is TGTGCCAGCAGCTTAGAATTCGCCGGGACACCGAATGAAAAACTGTTTTTT.

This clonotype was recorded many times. The CDR3, as DNA: TGCGCCAGCAGCCAAGATCTAGTTTCTAATGAGCAGTTCTTC. As protein: CASSQDLVSNEQFF. The chain has TRBV4-3 and TRBJ2-1; D remains unclear. The CDR3 is 14 residues long. Germline CDR1 reads LGHNA; CDR2 reads YSLEER. V lost 0 bases and J lost 7, with 10 bases in between.